This TCR beta chain was obtained from a study of blood T cell repertoires in COVID-19. On the study more broadly: In each case, the material was cDNA or gDNA derived from T cells, B-cell-depleted T cells, or PBMCs.

This clone has just one count. Germline V gives CDR1 SGHTA, CDR2 FQGNSA. V gave up 5 bases and J gave up 5 bases; unmatched junction bases: 9. This CDR3 contains 15 residues. Assay: immunoSEQ multiplex PCR; the TCRdb copy retains only in-frame clones and omits some. The sample lists tens of thousands of clones; about 80% were seen once. Sequencing input: peripheral blood. V usage is TRBV7-2 and J usage is TRBJ2-1; 7 bases line up with TRBD1. The clonotype was recovered from a man between 60 and 70 years old with acute or convalescent COVID-19. The CDR3 sequence: CASSQQGSGNNEQFF. CDR3 DNA sequence: TGTGCCAGCAGCCAACAGGGGTCAGGAAACAATGAGCAGTTCTTC.